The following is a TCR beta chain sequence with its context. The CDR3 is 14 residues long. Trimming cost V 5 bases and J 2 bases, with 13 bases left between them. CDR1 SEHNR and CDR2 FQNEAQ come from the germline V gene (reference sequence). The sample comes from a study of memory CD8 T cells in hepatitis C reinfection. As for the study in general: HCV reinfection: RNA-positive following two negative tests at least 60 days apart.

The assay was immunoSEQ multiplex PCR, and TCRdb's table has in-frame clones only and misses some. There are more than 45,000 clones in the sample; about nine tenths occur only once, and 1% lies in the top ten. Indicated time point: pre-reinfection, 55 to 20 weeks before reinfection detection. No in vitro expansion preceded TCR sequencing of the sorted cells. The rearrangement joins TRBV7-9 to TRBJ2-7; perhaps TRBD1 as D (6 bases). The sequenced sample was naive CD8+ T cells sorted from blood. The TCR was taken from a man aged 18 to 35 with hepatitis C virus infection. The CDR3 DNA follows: TGTGCCAGCAGCCCTCAGACAGGTCCCTACGAGCAGTACGTC. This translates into CASSPQTGPYEQYV.